The 13 T cell receptor beta chains below were found in one sample sequenced in a study of blood T cell repertoires in COVID-19. The data were produced by immunoSEQ multiplex PCR, yet TCRdb's version contains in-frame clones alone and is incomplete. The profile shows about 210,000 clones, approximately 86% of them singletons. Specimen: PBMCs or T cells enriched from blood (not recorded which). Receptors were obtained from a middle-aged woman in a cohort exposed to, infected with or recovered from COVID-19 (not recorded which).

The chain is built from TRBV5-1 and TRBJ2-7; D is uncertain. Germline CDR1 SGHRS, CDR2 YFSETQ. V lost 0 bases to trimming and J lost 0 bases, with 10 bases between them. This CDR3 region has 15 residues. DNA for the CDR3: TGCGCCAGCAGCTTGGGTTGGCGGAGCTCCTACGAGCAGTACTTC. Translating gives CASSLGWRSSYEQYF.

This clone was detected only once. The gene calls are TRBV3-1 (or the pseudogene TRBV3-2) and TRBJ1-4; D gene ambiguous. Trimming left V 4 bases short and J 8 bases short, with 17 bases between. The CDR3 runs 15 residues. CDR1 is LGHDT and CDR2 is YNNKEL in the germline V gene (reference sequence). The CDR3 nucleotides are TGTGCCAGCAGCCCCTCCGGGATTATGGGGGAAAAACTGTTTTTT. Amino acid sequence: CASSPSGIMGEKLFF.

V is TRBV7-8 and J is TRBJ1-2; possible D gene TRBD1, 5 bases. The CDR3 has 14 residues. Germline V gene data show CDR1 as SGHVS and CDR2 as FQNEAQ. Trimming removed 5 bases from V and 8 bases from J, with 18 bases in between. The CDR3: CASSPRRDSLGYTF. CDR3 nucleotide sequence: TGTGCCAGCAGCCCAAGACGGGACTCGTTAGGCTACACCTTC.

The J gene is TRBJ2-7, the V gene TRBV5-8, with 10 bases matching TRBD2. V was pared by 4 bases and J by 7 bases, with 8 bases of the junction left unmatched. CDR3 size: 14 residues. Per germline, CDR1 SGHTS and CDR2 YDEGEE. DNA for the CDR3: TGTGCCAGCAGCCCGGGACTAGCGCTGGCGGAGCAGTACTTC. Encoded protein: CASSPGLALAEQYF.

The CDR3 DNA is TGCGCCAGCAGCCCCGAAGGGGGTAGCAATCAGCCCCAGCATTTT. As protein: CASSPEGGSNQPQHF. The chain combines TRBV4-1 with TRBJ1-5, with D possibly being TRBD1 (6 bases). The CDR3 length is 15 residues. Germline-derived CDR1 and CDR2 are MGHRA and YSYEKL. Trimming shortened V by 4 bases and J by 0 bases, and 10 bases separated the two germline ends.

V is TRBV25-1 and J is TRBJ2-2; TRBD2 aligns across 7 bases. CDR3 length equals 15 residues. In germline, CDR1 is MGHDK, CDR2 SYGVNS. V was clipped by 6 bases and J by 3 bases; unmatched bases: 7. The CDR3 DNA reads as TGTGCCAGCAGCAAGTCCGGGGGGTACACCGGGGAGCTGTTTTTT. Its protein is CASSKSGGYTGELFF.

The CDR3 nucleotides read TGTGCCAGCAGCTTATCCCCAGCGGGGGGGGATCTCGAGCAGTACTTC. Its translation is CASSLSPAGGDLEQYF. The J gene is TRBJ2-7, the V gene TRBV7-8, with TRBD2 identical over 10 bases. This CDR3 has 16 residues. With V trimmed by 2 bases and J by 6 bases, 10 bases remained unmatched. In germline, CDR1 is SGHVS, CDR2 FQNEAQ.

The J gene is TRBJ2-5, the V gene TRBV30, with D uncertain. The germline V gene encodes CDR1 GTSNPN and CDR2 SVGIG (reference sequence). Deletions cut 6 bases from V and 5 bases from J, with 16 bases between. The CDR3 runs to 13 residues. The DNA of the CDR3 is TGTGCCTGCACTCCCCCAATGGGCGAGACCCAGTACTTC. Protein sequence: CACTPPMGETQYF.

CDR3 in DNA: TGCGCCAGCAGCCAAGAGGGTGGGCGAACTGAAGCTTTCTTT. Translating it yields CASSQEGGRTEAFF. The chain employs TRBV4-1 and TRBJ1-1; D unclear. Trimming took off 0 bases at V and 5 bases at J, with 10 bases between the two ends. Germline CDR1 reads MGHRA; CDR2 reads YSYEKL. The CDR3 is made up of 14 amino acids.

This clone showed up just a few times. The CDR3 reads CASSPVQGTNTGELFF. The CDR3 DNA follows: TGTGCCAGCTCACCCGTGCAGGGTACGAACACCGGGGAGCTGTTTTTT. This chain links TRBV18 with TRBJ2-2, with D possibly matching TRBD1 (5 bases). The germline V and J ends were trimmed by 3 bases and 0 bases, with 11 bases remaining between them. Germline values: CDR1 KGHSH, CDR2 LQKENI. The CDR3 contains 16 residues.

This clone was counted a single time. The rearrangement uses TRBV4-1 and TRBJ1-2; D unclear. This CDR3 has 16 residues. The V and J ends lost 1 base and 4 bases respectively, with 16 bases between them. In germline, CDR1 is MGHRA, CDR2 YSYEKL. CDR3 residues: CASSQGGLKSSYGYTF. In DNA, the CDR3 is TGCGCCAGCAGCCAAGGTGGACTCAAGTCAAGCTATGGCTACACCTTC.

The chain recombines TRBV9 with TRBJ2-7; the D gene is possibly TRBD2 (6 bases). The CDR3 contains 13 residues. V shed 4 bases and J shed 4 bases, with 12 bases lying between them. Germline lookup yields CDR1 SGDLS and CDR2 YYNGEE. The DNA of the CDR3 is TGTGCCAGCAGCTCCCCGGAGGGGTACGAGCAGTACTTC. This sequence encodes CASSSPEGYEQYF.

V is TRBV2 and J is TRBJ1-3; perhaps TRBD1 as D (5 bases). This CDR3 has 15 residues. Germline CDR1 is SNHLY and CDR2 is FYNNEI. V dropped 10 bases and J dropped 2 bases, with 18 bases sitting between them. The CDR3 sequence: CATFRDSAAGNTIYF. The DNA for the CDR3 is TGTGCCACCTTCCGGGACTCGGCCGCTGGAAACACCATATATTTT.